This T cell receptor beta chain appears in the sequencing data of a study of tumor-infiltrating lymphocytes in primary liver carcinoma. Study context: Lesions, classed as T1-T3 N0M0, spanned about 4.2 to 11 cm across. Study-wide findings and caveats: Among the pair types, tumor region pairs showed more overlap than tumor-adjacent and tumor-blood pairs.

A constant-region primer primed TCR beta cDNA synthesis from about 550 ng of total RNA. It was through three nested multiplex PCR rounds of slightly modified ARM-PCR that TCR beta libraries arose. In the first two PCR rounds, TRBV1-TRBV30 forward primers were paired with a C-beta reverse primer, and each round lasted roughly 10 cycles. TCRdb called the multiplex PCR reads again in MiXCR, with one record for every CDR3 protein. The sample gives more than 85,000 distinct CDR3 sequences, 80% to 85% of which show up once; more than 15% is in the top ten. From unsorted bulk tissue weighing 20-30 mg, DNA and RNA were co-extracted. Treatment of the patients' primary liver carcinoma consisted of surgical resection. Each sampled tumor had five separate regions taken from it. The sample holds a few counts of this clonotype. Antigen unknown. One end of the junction varies from germline; a read error may be responsible.

This CDR3 is built from 15 residues. From germline, CDR1 is SQVTM and CDR2 ANQGSEA. The chain recombines TRBV29-1 with TRBJ1-1; a weak D match, TRBD1 (6 bases). The specimen was liver tumor tissue from sampling region 3. The subset is: tumor region T3, left-lateral pole. The receptor was derived from a man aged 35-49 years with primary liver carcinoma and hepatitis B virus infection. The CDR3 protein is CSVTGGWGMNTEAFF. CDR3 nucleotide sequence: TGCAGCGTTACCGGGGGCTGGGGCATGAATACTGAAGCTTTCTTT.